The 3 T cell receptor beta chains below were found in one sample sequenced in a study of blood T cell repertoires in COVID-19. Profiling relied on immunoSEQ multiplex PCR, and the TCRdb table lists in-frame clones only, not all of them. In the table there are around 180,000 clones, over 70% of which are singletons. The sequenced sample was peripheral blood. The source of these receptors is a man aged 55 to 70 with active or convalescent COVID-19.

J is TRBJ1-5 and V is TRBV28; no clear D. Trimming shortened V by 8 bases and J by 2 bases, and 4 bases separated the two germline ends. CDR1 is MDHEN, CDR2 SYDVKM, per germline. The CDR3 length is 11 residues. The DNA of the CDR3 is TGTGCCAGCCTACGCAATCAGCCCCAGCATTTT. Amino acids: CASLRNQPQHF.

This chain links TRBV6-5 with TRBJ1-1; 9 bases agree with TRBD1. CDR1 MNHEY and CDR2 SVGAGI come from the germline V gene. The J segment lost 5 bases and the V segment lost 4 bases, leaving 5 bases of the junction unmatched. CDR3 length equals 14 residues. CDR3 nucleotide sequence: TGTGCCAGCAGTTTGACAGGGGGGAGAACTGAAGCTTTCTTT. This translates into CASSLTGGRTEAFF.

The V and J genes are TRBV2 and TRBJ1-5; D call uncertain. Germline loops: CDR1 SNHLY, CDR2 FYNNEI. This CDR3 region has 13 residues. Trimming removed 0 bases from V and 11 bases from J, with 11 bases in between. In nucleotides, the CDR3 is TGTGCCAGCAGTGAAGCGCGCCTCGCGACCCAGCATTTT. Translation gives CASSEARLATQHF.